This TCR beta chain was captured in a study of OX40 agonist ivuxolimab in advanced cancers. Overall study: At 0.01 to 10 mg/kg, ivuxolimab was administered intravenously to patients every 2 weeks. Three patients responded partially, comprising one with hepatocellular carcinoma and two with cutaneous melanoma.

V lost 1 base and J lost 9, with 11 bases in between. The CDR3 length is 13 residues. In germline, CDR1 is SGHTS, CDR2 YDEGEE. Of note for this clone: Its antigen is currently unknown.

The repertoire was sequenced with immunoSEQ multiplex PCR; TCRdb's copy has only in-frame clones and lacks some. The data show 50,000 to 60,000 clones, roughly 77% seen once. Whole-study findings and limits: There were, on average, more expanded clones in CD8+ T cells than in CD4+. The expanded peripheral T cells' antigen specificity was not determined.

The J gene is TRBJ2-1, the V gene TRBV5-8, with D possibly being TRBD2 (5 bases). Sequences were derived from CD4+ or CD8+ T cells sorted from blood, sampled in a trial of the OX40 agonist ivuxolimab. The sequence was obtained from an adult with an advanced solid tumor such as melanoma, head and neck, liver or kidney cancer. The CDR3 coding sequence is TGTGCCAGCAGCTTGTCTGGTCGGGGTGAGCAGTTCTTC. Amino acid sequence: CASSLSGRGEQFF. Together with reference TRBV5-8 and TRBJ2-1, the CDR3 gives the full variable domain: EAGVTQSPTHLIKTRGQQATLRCSPISGHTSVYWYQQALGLGLQFLLWYDEGEERNRGNFPPRFSGRQFPNYSSELNVNALELEDSALYLCASSLSGRGEQFFGPGTRLTVL.